This T cell receptor (beta chain) was observed in a study of cytomegalovirus exposure and HLA in healthy donors. Study-wide results and caveats: The Asian-associated ancestry cluster reportedly had fewer N-insertions than the roughly 670-donor mean in a later analysis.

V was trimmed by 0 bases and J by 12 bases, leaving 15 bases between them. CDR1 and CDR2 (germline): SGHTS, YDEGEE. The CDR3 contains 13 residues. This clone has more than one count but fewer than ten. As yet, its antigen is unknown. Primers included in the PCR were 60 Vbeta and 13 Jbeta primers. Some clones are missing from TCRdb's copy, which holds only in-frame ones; the method was immunoSEQ multiplex PCR. The sample has 100,000 to 150,000 clones, roughly 86% seen once. Source material: PBMCs. The source is a young man in good health and CMV-seronegative. V gene TRBV5-8 combines with J gene TRBJ1-1, with D possibly matching TRBD1 (5 bases). CDR3 in DNA: TGTGCCAGCAGCTTGGAGGGGTTAGGGGAAACTTTCTTT. It encodes CASSLEGLGETFF.